This entry lists 25 T cell receptor beta chains sequenced from one sample in a study of spatial heterogeneity in lung cancer. General study results and limits: Mutation counts in tumors were tracked by counts of expanded intratumoral alpha and beta TCRs.

One entry per CDR3 protein results from TCRdb running MiXCR on the 5' RACE reads. The sample holds roughly 10,000 distinct CDR3 sequences, around 10% seen once. Time point given: sample taken at primary tumor resection. Their antigens are not known. The sample was lung tumor tissue, taken at surgery. The receptors stem from a male donor with early-stage non-small cell lung cancer.

This clonotype was recorded at least ten times. This beta chain turned up in a library designed for alpha chains; as an off-target read, its abundance says little. The gene calls are TRBV24-1 and TRBJ2-1; D is perhaps TRBD1 or TRBD2 (6 bases each). The V and J ends lost 7 bases and 6 bases respectively, with 12 bases between them. The CDR3 length is 13 residues. Germline CDR1 reads KGHDR; CDR2 reads SFDVKD. Here the CDR3 DNA reads TGTGCCACCAGGGGGGGCCTATCCAATGAGCAGTTCTTC. Translation: CATRGGLSNEQFF.

In its sample, this clonotype was seen many times. This beta chain was picked up by a library intended for alpha chains and is off target, so its count carries little meaning. V gene TRBV7-2 combines with J gene TRBJ2-5; 9 bases agree with TRBD2. The CDR3 is made up of 14 amino acids. CDR1 and CDR2 from the germline V gene are SGHTA and FQGNSA. Trimming at V came to 4 bases and at J to 6 bases, leaving 6 bases not matched to a gene. CDR3 amino acids: CASSSGTSSQTQYF. CDR3 in DNA: TGTGCCAGCAGCTCCGGGACTAGCTCCCAGACCCAGTACTTC.

At least ten counts were recorded for this clonotype. This beta chain is a stray sequence in a library constructed for alpha chains; its clone size is not meaningful. CDR3: CASSLSPPYGYTF. DNA of the CDR3: TGTGCCAGCAGTTTATCCCCCCCCTATGGCTACACCTTC. The chain joins TRBV28 to TRBJ1-2; D remains unclear. The V end lost 1 base, the J end lost 4 bases, and 7 bases lay between the germline ends. Germline CDR1 is MDHEN and CDR2 is SYDVKM. This CDR3 contains 13 residues.

This clonotype was seen many times. As an off-target read in a library built for alpha chains, this beta chain has a frequency of little significance. CDR3 nucleotide sequence: TGCAGTGCACCGGGACTAGCGGGAGCTACGAGCTCCTACAATGAGCAGTTCTTC. As protein: CSAPGLAGATSSYNEQFF. The rearrangement links TRBV20-1 to TRBJ2-1; 14 bases are a match to TRBD2. Germline assignment: CDR1 DFQATT and CDR2 SNEGSKA (reference sequence). This CDR3 is built from 18 residues. V gave up 6 bases and J gave up 0 bases; unmatched junction bases: 10.

This clonotype was observed many times. With the library built for alpha chains, this beta chain is off target and its frequency is not meaningful. CDR3 in DNA: TGTGCCAGCAGCTTTGTAACAGGAACTAATGAAAAACTGTTTTTT. It translates to CASSFVTGTNEKLFF. The chain couples TRBV7-9 to TRBJ1-4; a possible D gene is TRBD1 (5 bases). CDR1 is SEHNR and CDR2 is FQNEAQ in the germline V gene (reference sequence). The CDR3 has 15 residues. V gave up 3 bases and J gave up 1 base, with 9 bases separating them.

This clonotype was detected ten times or more. This beta chain is a stray sequence in a library constructed for alpha chains; its clone size is not meaningful. The V gene is TRBV12-3 or TRBV12-4, the J gene TRBJ2-7, with 10 bases matching TRBD2. Trimming removed 2 bases from V and 3 bases from J; junction bases left unmatched: 4. The CDR3 is 15 residues long. The CDR3 loop reads CASSLSASGSYEQYF. DNA for the CDR3: TGTGCCAGCAGTTTAAGCGCTAGCGGGAGCTACGAGCAGTACTTC.

This clonotype was found many times. For a library built for alpha chains, this beta chain is a stray read; little rests on its size. The chain combines TRBV3-1 with TRBJ2-6; D remains unclear. This CDR3 comprises 12 residues. Per germline, CDR1 LGHDT and CDR2 YNNKEL (reference sequence). V was clipped by 4 bases and J by 3 bases, with 1 base between them. The CDR3 is CASSRGANVLTF. DNA of the CDR3: TGTGCCAGCAGCCGTGGGGCCAACGTCCTGACTTTC.

On this clonotype itself: In a library made to pick up alpha chains, this beta chain is a stray read with a size that means little. This chain connects TRBV6-2 or TRBV6-3 to TRBJ2-1; no reliable D call. V lost 5 bases and J lost 4, with 12 bases in between. The germline V gene has CDR1 MNHEY and CDR2 SVGEGT. The CDR3 runs to 14 residues. The CDR3 loop reads CASSTPVSYNEQFF. CDR3 nucleotides: TGTGCCAGCAGTACCCCAGTCTCGTACAATGAGCAGTTCTTC.

This clonotype was observed a handful of times. For a library built for alpha chains, this beta chain is a stray read; little rests on its size. This chain uses TRBV11-2 with TRBJ2-3; no clear D. The CDR3 is made up of 14 amino acids. Trimming left V 3 bases short and J 3 bases short, with 10 bases between. The germline V gene encodes CDR1 SGHAT and CDR2 FQNNGV. The CDR3 sequence: CASSFFLGTDTQYF. CDR3 in DNA: TGTGCCAGCAGCTTCTTCCTTGGAACAGATACGCAGTATTTT. Full variable domain (outside the CDR3, taken from reference TRBV11-2 and TRBJ2-3): EAGVAQSPRYKIIEKRQSVAFWCNPISGHATLYWYQQILGQGPKLLIQFQNNGVVDDSQLPKDRFSAERLKGVDSTLKIQPAKLEDSAVYLCASSFFLGTDTQYFGPGTRLTVL.

Turning to this clonotype: This beta chain represents an off-target read in a library built for alpha chains; its size is of limited meaning. The chain carries TRBV20-1 and TRBJ1-5; 9 positions agree with TRBD1. The CDR3 is 15 amino acids. CDR1 DFQATT and CDR2 SNEGSKA come from the germline V gene (reference sequence). Losses at the gene ends were 5 bases for V and 7 bases for J; bases not matched to a gene: 12. The CDR3 DNA follows: TGCAGTGCTCTGAGGAGGACAGGGGCGGGGCAGCCCCAGCATTTT. This gives the protein CSALRRTGAGQPQHF.

This clonotype was seen repeatedly, ten times or more. This beta chain was picked up by a library intended for alpha chains and is off target, so its count carries little meaning. V gene TRBV14 combines with J gene TRBJ2-5; D ambiguous. Germline lookup yields CDR1 SGHDN and CDR2 FVKESK. The CDR3 covers 12 residues. V shed 3 bases and J shed 0 bases, with 2 bases lying between them. CDR3 in amino acids: CASSHYQETQYF. The CDR3 bases are TGTGCCAGCAGCCACTACCAAGAGACCCAGTACTTC.

This clonotype appeared many times. Being off target in a library aimed at alpha chains, this beta chain has a size of little meaning. The rearrangement links TRBV7-6 to TRBJ2-6; possibly TRBD2 for D (5 bases). The CDR3 is made up of 19 amino acids. V was pared by 1 base and J by 0 bases, with 16 bases between. Germline lookup yields CDR1 SGHVS and CDR2 FNYEAQ. DNA of the CDR3: TGTGCCAGCAGCTTAGTAGCGTGGTTGGAGAGCTCTGGGGCCAACGTCCTGACTTTC. Amino acids: CASSLVAWLESSGANVLTF. The complete variable domain, with remaining parts taken from reference TRBV7-6 and TRBJ2-6, reads GAGVSQSPRYKVTKRGQDVALRCDPISGHVSLYWYRQALGQGPEFLTYFNYEAQQDKSGLPNDRFSAERPEGSISTLTIQRTEQRDSAMYRCASSLVAWLESSGANVLTFGAGSRLTVL.

This clonotype was seen many times. A library made for alpha chains picked up this beta chain off target, so its size means little. The chain uses TRBV14 and TRBJ1-1; tentatively, D is TRBD1 (5 bases). Germline values: CDR1 SGHDN, CDR2 FVKESK. The V end lost 2 bases, the J end lost 5 bases, and 9 bases lay between the germline ends. This CDR3 is 13 amino acids long. CDR3 region: CASSQQGGTEAFF. The CDR3 nucleotides are TGTGCCAGCAGCCAACAGGGTGGGACTGAAGCTTTCTTT.

This clonotype was detected ten times or more. Being off target in a library aimed at alpha chains, this beta chain has a size of little meaning. The rearrangement links TRBV10-3 to TRBJ1-1; D uncertain. Germline V gene sequence: CDR1 ENHRY, CDR2 SYGVKD. This CDR3 has 14 residues. V was shortened by 2 bases and J by 0 bases, with 7 bases between the two germline ends. This CDR3 reads CAISEALLNTEAFF. CDR3 coding DNA: TGTGCCATCAGTGAGGCTCTGTTGAACACTGAAGCTTTCTTT.

By sample fraction, this clonotype is medium-sized. A library prepared for alpha chains yielded this beta chain as an off-target read; its size is of little meaning. The chain carries TRBV24-1 and TRBJ2-5; D gene unclear. The CDR3 runs 12 residues. V was clipped by 9 bases and J by 2 bases, with 9 bases between them. The germline V gene encodes CDR1 KGHDR and CDR2 SFDVKD. The CDR3 is CATAGEQETQYF. For the CDR3, the DNA is TGTGCCACCGCCGGTGAACAAGAGACCCAGTACTTC.

This clonotype is medium-sized. This beta chain is an unintended read in a library built for alpha chains; its size means little. The rearrangement links TRBV7-2 to TRBJ2-1, with 9 bases lining up with TRBD2. The J segment lost 3 bases and the V segment lost 2 bases, leaving 8 bases of the junction unmatched. This CDR3 has 17 residues. Germline V gives CDR1 SGHTA, CDR2 FQGNSA. CDR3 DNA: TGTGCCAGCAGCTTATTGTTCTGGACTAGCGTCTACAATGAGCAGTTCTTC. This codes for CASSLLFWTSVYNEQFF.

This clonotype occurred many times. The library was built for alpha chains, so this beta chain is an off-target read and its size means little. The chain links TRBV29-1 to TRBJ2-2; D is unclear. CDR1 is SQVTM, CDR2 ANQGSEA, per germline. The V gene lost 8 bases and the J gene lost 7 bases, with 11 bases spanning the gap. The CDR3 is made up of 11 amino acids. The CDR3 here is CSCRSDGELFF. CDR3 in DNA: TGCAGCTGCAGGTCTGACGGGGAGCTGTTTTTT.

With regard to this clonotype: In a library made to pick up alpha chains, this beta chain is a stray read with a size that means little. The genes are TRBV20-1 and TRBJ2-7; D not resolved. The V and J ends lost 4 bases and 2 bases respectively, with 15 bases between them. The length of the CDR3 is 14 residues. CDR1 and CDR2 (germline): DFQATT, SNEGSKA (reference sequence). CDR3 in DNA: TGCAGTGCTAATGAAGCCCGACAAACCTACGAGCAGTACTTC. It translates to CSANEARQTYEQYF.

This clonotype occurred many times. This beta chain is a stray read from a library made for alpha chains; its abundance is not meaningful. The CDR3 region is CSARDWRSTDTQYF. Here the CDR3 DNA reads TGCAGTGCTAGAGATTGGCGGAGCACAGATACGCAGTATTTT. The gene calls are TRBV20-1 and TRBJ2-3, with unresolved D. The CDR3 has 14 residues. V was cut by 0 bases and J by 0 bases, with 7 bases left in between. CDR1 DFQATT and CDR2 SNEGSKA come from the germline V gene (reference sequence).

This clonotype was seen many times. Because the library targeted alpha chains, this beta chain is an off-target read whose size means little. The V and J genes are TRBV6-5 and TRBJ1-1; TRBD1 might be the D (5 bases). V was clipped by 3 bases and J by 4 bases, with 9 bases between them. Germline CDR1 is MNHEY and CDR2 is SVGAGI. The CDR3 length is 13 residues. The CDR3 nucleotides read TGTGCCAGCAGTTATGACAGTTCCACTGAAGCTTTCTTT. Translation gives CASSYDSSTEAFF.

This clonotype was found many times. Since the library was made to target alpha chains, this beta chain is a stray read and its abundance is not meaningful. The chain has TRBV28 and TRBJ2-7; the D gene is possibly TRBD1 (6 bases). Per germline, CDR1 MDHEN and CDR2 SYDVKM. CDR3 length: 15 amino acids. V gave up 2 bases and J gave up 0 bases, with 11 bases separating them. The CDR3 sequence: CASSLRTGFSYEQYF. In nucleotides, the CDR3 is TGTGCCAGCAGTTTAAGAACAGGGTTCTCCTACGAGCAGTACTTC.

In its sample, this clonotype ranks as medium-sized. As an off-target read in a library built for alpha chains, this beta chain has a frequency of little significance. The gene calls are TRBV20-1 and TRBJ1-1, with D maybe TRBD1 (5 bases). The CDR3 sequence is 16 residues long. V was shortened by 3 bases and J by 3 bases, with 20 bases between the two germline ends. Germline values: CDR1 DFQATT, CDR2 SNEGSKA (reference sequence). The CDR3 bases are TGCAGTGCTAGGTTGGCAGTGAGGGGTCTGGACACTGAAGCTTTCTTT. Translating it yields CSARLAVRGLDTEAFF.

This clonotype was found many times. The library was built for alpha chains, so this beta chain is an off-target read and its size means little. V usage is TRBV5-6 and J usage is TRBJ2-1; 7 nucleotides line up with TRBD2. J was trimmed by 7 bases and V by 4 bases; bases with no gene match: 14. This CDR3 has 16 residues. Germline lookup yields CDR1 SGHDT and CDR2 YYEEEE. DNA of the CDR3: TGTGCCAGCAGCATTAACAGCGGGGTTCTATGGAATGAGCAGTTCTTC. Its translation is CASSINSGVLWNEQFF.

A note on this clonotype: This beta chain appears as a stray read in a library generated for alpha chains; its size is not informative. The V and J genes are TRBV20-1 and TRBJ2-3; 8 nucleotides match TRBD2. The CDR3 extends over 14 amino acids. V was clipped by 1 base and J by 9 bases; unmatched bases: 9. Germline V gene sequence: CDR1 DFQATT, CDR2 SNEGSKA (reference sequence). Written as DNA, the CDR3 is TGCAGTGCTAGAGCCCAGCGGGAGACCCTAACGCAGTATTTT. Encoded protein: CSARAQRETLTQYF.

This clonotype has at least ten counts. Little can be read into the size of this beta chain, an off-target read in a library designed for alpha chains. The V and J genes are TRBV5-1 and TRBJ2-3; the D is unclear. The CDR3 loop spans 13 amino acids. With 3 bases removed from V and 6 bases from J, the gap between germline ends came to 11 bases. CDR1 is SGHRS and CDR2 is YFSETQ in the germline V gene. This CDR3 reads CASSSVSSDTQYF. CDR3 bases: TGCGCCAGCAGCTCGGTTTCATCGGATACGCAGTATTTT. Filled out from reference TRBV5-1 and TRBJ2-3, the complete variable domain reads KAGVTQTPRYLIKTRGQQVTLSCSPISGHRSVSWYQQTPGQGLQFLFEYFSETQRNKGNFPGRFSGRQFSNSRSEMNVSTLELGDSALYLCASSSVSSDTQYFGPGTRLTVL.